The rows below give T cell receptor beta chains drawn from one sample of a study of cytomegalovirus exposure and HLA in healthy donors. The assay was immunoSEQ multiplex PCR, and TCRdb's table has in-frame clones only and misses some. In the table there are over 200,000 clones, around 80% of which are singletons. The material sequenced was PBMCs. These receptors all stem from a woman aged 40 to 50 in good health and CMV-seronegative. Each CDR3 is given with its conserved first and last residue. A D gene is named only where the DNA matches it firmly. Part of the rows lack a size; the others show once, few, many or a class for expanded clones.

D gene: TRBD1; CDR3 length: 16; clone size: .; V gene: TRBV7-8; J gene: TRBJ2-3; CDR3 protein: CASSLGTGLSTDTQYF; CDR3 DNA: TGTGCCAGCAGCTTAGGGACAGGTCTTAGCACAGATACGCAGTATTTT
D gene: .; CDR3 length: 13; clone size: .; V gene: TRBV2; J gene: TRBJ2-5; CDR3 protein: CASSLRTEETQYF; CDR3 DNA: TGTGCCAGCAGTCTTCGGACAGAAGAGACCCAGTACTTC
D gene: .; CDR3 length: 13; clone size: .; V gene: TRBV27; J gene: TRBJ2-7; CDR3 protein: CASSSPPGYEQYF; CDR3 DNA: TGTGCCAGCAGTTCCCCACCGGGGTACGAGCAGTACTTC
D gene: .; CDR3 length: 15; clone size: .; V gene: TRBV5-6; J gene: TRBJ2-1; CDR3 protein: CASSFGGTPANEQFF; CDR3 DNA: TGTGCCAGCAGCTTTGGGGGGACCCCTGCGAATGAGCAGTTCTTC
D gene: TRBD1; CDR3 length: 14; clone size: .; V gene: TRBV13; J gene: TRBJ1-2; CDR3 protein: CASSTGTGPYGYTF; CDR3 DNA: TGTGCCAGCAGCACGGGGACAGGACCCTATGGCTACACCTTC
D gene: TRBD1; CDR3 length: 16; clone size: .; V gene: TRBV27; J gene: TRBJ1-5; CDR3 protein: CASSFRSGRGSQPQHF; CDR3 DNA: TGTGCCAGCAGTTTTCGGAGCGGCAGGGGGTCCCAGCCCCAGCATTTT
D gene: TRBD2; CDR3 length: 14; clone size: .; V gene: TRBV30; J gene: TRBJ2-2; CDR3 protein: CAWSGEGNTGELFF; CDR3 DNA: TGTGCCTGGAGTGGGGAGGGAAACACCGGGGAGCTGTTTTTT
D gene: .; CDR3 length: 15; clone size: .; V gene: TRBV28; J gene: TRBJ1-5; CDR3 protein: CASRKSGANNQPQHF; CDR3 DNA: TGTGCCAGCAGAAAATCAGGGGCCAATAATCAGCCCCAGCATTTT
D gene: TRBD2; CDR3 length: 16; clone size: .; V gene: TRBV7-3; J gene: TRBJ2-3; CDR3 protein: CASSLMSSGSTDTQYF; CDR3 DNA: TGTGCCAGCAGCTTAATGTCTAGCGGGTCCACAGATACGCAGTATTTT
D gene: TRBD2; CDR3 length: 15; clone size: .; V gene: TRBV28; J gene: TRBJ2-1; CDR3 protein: CASSLARGSYNEQFF; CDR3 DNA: TGTGCCAGCAGTTTAGCGCGGGGGTCCTACAATGAGCAGTTCTTC
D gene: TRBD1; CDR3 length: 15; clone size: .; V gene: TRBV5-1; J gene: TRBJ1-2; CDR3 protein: CASSLDRGEIDGYTF; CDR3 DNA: TGCGCCAGCAGCCTCGACAGGGGGGAGATCGATGGCTACACCTTC
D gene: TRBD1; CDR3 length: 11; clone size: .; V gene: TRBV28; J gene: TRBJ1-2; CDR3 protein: CATDRGHGYTF; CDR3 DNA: TGTGCCACCGACAGGGGGCATGGCTACACCTTC
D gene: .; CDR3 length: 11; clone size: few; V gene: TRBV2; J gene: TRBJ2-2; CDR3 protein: CASGAGGELFF; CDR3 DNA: TGTGCCAGCGGGGCCGGCGGGGAGCTGTTTTTT
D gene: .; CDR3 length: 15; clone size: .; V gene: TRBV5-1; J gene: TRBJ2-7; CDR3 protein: CASSTGHRDPYEQYF; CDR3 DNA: TGCGCCAGCAGCACGGGACATCGAGACCCCTACGAGCAGTACTTC
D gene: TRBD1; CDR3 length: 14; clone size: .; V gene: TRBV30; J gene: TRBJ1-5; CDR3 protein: CAWSRDSDNQSQHF; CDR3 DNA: TGTGCCTGGAGTCGGGACAGCGATAATCAGTCCCAGCATTTT
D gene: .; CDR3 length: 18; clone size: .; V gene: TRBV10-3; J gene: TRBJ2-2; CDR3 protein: CAISELGGGGRNTGELFF; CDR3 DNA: TGTGCCATCAGTGAGCTGGGGGGCGGGGGCCGGAACACCGGGGAGCTGTTTTTT
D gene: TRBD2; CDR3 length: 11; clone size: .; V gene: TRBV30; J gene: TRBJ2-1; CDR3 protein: CAWSHGGVKFF; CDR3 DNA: TGTGCCTGGAGTCATGGGGGGGTCAAGTTCTTC
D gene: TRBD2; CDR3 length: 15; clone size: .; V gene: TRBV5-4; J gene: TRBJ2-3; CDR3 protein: CASSDAGGLTDTQYF; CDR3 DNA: TGTGCCAGCAGTGACGCGGGGGGACTCACAGATACGCAGTATTTT
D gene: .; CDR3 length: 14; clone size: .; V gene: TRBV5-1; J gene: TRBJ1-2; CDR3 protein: CASTGEGVRYGYTF; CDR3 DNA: TGCGCCAGCACGGGTGAGGGGGTGCGCTATGGCTACACCTTC
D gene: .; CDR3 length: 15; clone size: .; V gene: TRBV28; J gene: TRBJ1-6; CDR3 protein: CASRGITGQYAPLHF; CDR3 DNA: TGTGCCAGCAGGGGGATAACGGGACAATACGCACCCCTCCACTTT
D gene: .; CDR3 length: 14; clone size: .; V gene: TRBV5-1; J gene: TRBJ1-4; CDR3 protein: CASSLPGANEKLFF; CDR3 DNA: TGCGCCAGCAGCTTGCCAGGGGCCAATGAAAAACTGTTTTTT
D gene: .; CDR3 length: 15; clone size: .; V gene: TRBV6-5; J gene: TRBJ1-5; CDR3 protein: CASSSTGYPDQPQHF; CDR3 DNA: TGTGCCAGCAGCTCAACAGGGTACCCGGATCAGCCCCAGCATTTT
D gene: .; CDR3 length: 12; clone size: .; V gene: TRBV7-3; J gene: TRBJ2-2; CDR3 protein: CASSLAWGELFF; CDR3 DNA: TGTGCCAGCAGCTTAGCGTGGGGGGAGCTGTTTTTT
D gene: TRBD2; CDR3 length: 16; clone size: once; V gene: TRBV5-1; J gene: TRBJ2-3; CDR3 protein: CASSLVSGGITDTQYF; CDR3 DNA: TGCGCCAGCAGCTTGGTTAGCGGGGGGATCACAGATACGCAGTATTTT
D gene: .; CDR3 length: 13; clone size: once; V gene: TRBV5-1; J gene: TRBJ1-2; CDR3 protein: CASSLVEGYGYTF; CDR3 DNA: TGCGCCAGCAGCTTGGTGGAGGGCTATGGCTACACCTTC
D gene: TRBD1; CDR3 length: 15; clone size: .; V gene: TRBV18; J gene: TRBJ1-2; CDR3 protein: CASSRDRRFNYGYTF; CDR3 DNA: TGTGCCAGCTCAAGGGACAGGAGATTTAACTATGGCTACACCTTC
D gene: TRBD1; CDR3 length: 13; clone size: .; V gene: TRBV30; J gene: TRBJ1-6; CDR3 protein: CAWNRQGDSPLHF; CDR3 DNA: TGTGCCTGGAACCGACAGGGTGATTCACCCCTCCACTTT
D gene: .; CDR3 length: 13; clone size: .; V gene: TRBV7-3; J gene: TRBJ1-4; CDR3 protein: CASSLSRNEKLFF; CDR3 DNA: TGTGCCAGCAGCTTAAGCAGAAATGAAAAACTGTTTTTT
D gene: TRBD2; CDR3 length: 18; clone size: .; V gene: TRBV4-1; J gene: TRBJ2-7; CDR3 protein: CASSQGSGERGVSYEQYF; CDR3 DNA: TGCGCCAGCAGCCAAGGTAGTGGGGAGCGGGGGGTTTCCTACGAGCAGTACTTC
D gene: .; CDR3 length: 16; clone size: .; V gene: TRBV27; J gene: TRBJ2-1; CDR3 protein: CASSPQTTFRGNEQFF; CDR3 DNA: TGTGCCAGCAGCCCCCAAACTACTTTCCGAGGGAATGAGCAGTTCTTC
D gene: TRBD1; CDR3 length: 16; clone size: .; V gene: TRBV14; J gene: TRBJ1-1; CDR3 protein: CASSQPGDRRDTEAFF; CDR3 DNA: TGTGCCAGCAGCCAACCTGGGGACAGGCGGGACACTGAAGCTTTCTTT